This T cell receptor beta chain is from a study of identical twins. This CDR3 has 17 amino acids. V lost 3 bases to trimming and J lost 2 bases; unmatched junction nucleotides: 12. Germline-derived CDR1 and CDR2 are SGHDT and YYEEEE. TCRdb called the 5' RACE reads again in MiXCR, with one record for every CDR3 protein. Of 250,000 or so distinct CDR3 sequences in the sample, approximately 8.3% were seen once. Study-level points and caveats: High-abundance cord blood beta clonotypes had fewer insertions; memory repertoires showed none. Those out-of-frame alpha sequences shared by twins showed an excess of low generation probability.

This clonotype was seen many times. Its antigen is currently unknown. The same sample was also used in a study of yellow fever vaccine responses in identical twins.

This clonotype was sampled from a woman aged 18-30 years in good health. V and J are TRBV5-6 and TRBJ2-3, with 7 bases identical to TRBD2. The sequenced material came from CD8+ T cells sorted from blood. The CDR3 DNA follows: TGTGCCAGCAGCTACGCTTCCGGGACTACAGACACAGATACGCAGTATTTT. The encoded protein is CASSYASGTTDTDTQYF.